This TCR beta chain was captured by sequencing in a study of beta chain features in type 1 diabetes. General study points: The study found moderately but significantly shorter TCRB CDR3s in all four CD4+ subsets of Type 1 diabetes patients. Short templates might get an advantage during PCR, and this would be equal in patients and controls.

The CDR3 length is 15 residues. V was clipped by 5 bases and J by 3 bases; unmatched bases: 10. Germline V gene data show CDR1 as SGHAT and CDR2 as FQNNGV. Sort purity for all populations was recorded as exceeding 98%. There are a few counts of this clone. Antigen: not known. The isolated RNA, all of it, was reverse transcribed, so expressed TCRB transcripts were what got sequenced. Profiled with immunoSEQ multiplex PCR; TCRdb holds only in-frame clones, not every one. Of 50,000 to 70,000 clones listed, 40% to 65% are singletons. This receptor was identified in a woman in her forties with type 1 diabetes. The chain links TRBV11-2 to TRBJ2-7; 7 positions match TRBD1. Sequencing was carried out using Tregs from blood. The CDR3 loop is CASSTRQGTHYEQYF. For the CDR3, the DNA is TGTGCCAGCAGCACAAGACAGGGAACCCACTACGAGCAGTACTTC.